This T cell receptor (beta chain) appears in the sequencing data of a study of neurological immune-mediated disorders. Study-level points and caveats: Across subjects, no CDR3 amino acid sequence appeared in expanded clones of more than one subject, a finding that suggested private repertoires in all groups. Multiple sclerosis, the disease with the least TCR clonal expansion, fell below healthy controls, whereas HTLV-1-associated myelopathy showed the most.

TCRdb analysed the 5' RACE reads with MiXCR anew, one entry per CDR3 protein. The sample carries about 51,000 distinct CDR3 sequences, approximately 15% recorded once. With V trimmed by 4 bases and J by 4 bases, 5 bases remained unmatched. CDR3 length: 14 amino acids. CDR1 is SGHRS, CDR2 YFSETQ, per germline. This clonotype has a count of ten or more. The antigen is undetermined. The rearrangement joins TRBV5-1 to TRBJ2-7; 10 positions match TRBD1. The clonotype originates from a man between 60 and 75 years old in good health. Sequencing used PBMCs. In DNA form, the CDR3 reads TGCGCCAGCAGCATTAGGACAGGGGGGTACGAGCAGTACTTC. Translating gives CASSIRTGGYEQYF.